This T cell receptor beta chain is from a study of blood T cell repertoires in COVID-19. Study-wide context: Samples representing acute and convalescent COVID-19 were sourced from the United States, Italy and Spain. Sources were T cells, B-cell-depleted T cells, or PBMCs; the material itself was cDNA or gDNA.

Methods used by the authors: The assay estimated nucleated cells by amplifying reference gene primers. Assay: immunoSEQ multiplex PCR; the TCRdb copy retains only in-frame clones and omits some. V, J and clone size reflect that table, while D and trimming were determined from the DNA. The repertoire has about 100,000 clones, roughly 90% of them found once; the top ten carry 4.9%. This CDR3 has 16 amino acids. J lost 4 bases, V lost 4 bases, and 2 bases had no gene match. The germline V gene encodes CDR1 SEHNR and CDR2 FQNEAQ (reference sequence). This receptor was identified in a man aged 40-49 years with active or convalescent COVID-19. The chain carries TRBV7-9 and TRBJ2-3, with TRBD2 matching over 16 bases. The sequenced sample was peripheral blood. CDR3 loop: CASSSGLAGGADTQYF. Here the CDR3 DNA reads TGTGCCAGCAGCTCGGGACTAGCGGGAGGGGCAGATACGCAGTATTTT.